The 16 T cell receptor beta chains given below trace back to one sample, sequenced in a study of siplizumab effects on memory and regulatory T cells. Repertoires were generated with immunoSEQ multiplex PCR, while TCRdb's copy carries only in-frame clones and drops some. The data hold about 91,000 clones, with roughly 93% observed a single time. The material sequenced was CD8+ T cells sorted from blood. The receptors stem from a human donor in good health.

This clone was detected once. This chain links TRBV19 with TRBJ2-1, with D tentatively TRBD1 (7 bases). The CDR3 has 14 amino acids. Looked up from germline, CDR1 is LNHDA and CDR2 is SQIVND (reference sequence). V was cut by 3 bases and J by 6 bases, with 12 bases left in between. This CDR3 reads CASSMAGGPNEQFF. Here the CDR3 DNA reads TGTGCCAGTAGTATGGCAGGGGGGCCCAATGAGCAGTTCTTC.

The J gene is TRBJ1-1, the V gene TRBV7-9, with TRBD1 matching 9 bases. Trimming cost V 8 bases and J 5 bases; bases outside gene matches: 9. The CDR3 length is 14 residues. CDR1 and CDR2 (germline): SEHNR, FQNEAQ (reference sequence). In nucleotides, the CDR3 is TGTGCCAGCGGCGGACAGGGGCGAGGGACTGAAGCTTTCTTT. Translated: CASGGQGRGTEAFF.

The chain carries TRBV4-3 and TRBJ1-4; maybe TRBD1 (5 bases). Germline loops: CDR1 LGHNA, CDR2 YSLEER. Trimming took off 1 base at V and 1 base at J, with 16 bases between the two ends. The CDR3 totals 18 residues. The CDR3, as DNA: TGCGCCAGCAGCCAAGTTGCTGGGGGGGGAGGAACTAATGAAAAACTGTTTTTT. Its translation is CASSQVAGGGGTNEKLFF.

This clone appeared a single time. The chain has TRBV7-9 and TRBJ1-4; TRBD1 matches at 8 bases. The CDR3 consists of 16 residues. CDR1 is SEHNR and CDR2 is FQNEAQ in the germline V gene (reference sequence). V was pared by 5 bases and J by 7 bases, with 12 bases of the junction left unmatched. Written as DNA, the CDR3 is TGTGCCAGCAGCAACCCTGGGCAGGGGGCTGGTGAAAAACTGTTTTTT. Translation: CASSNPGQGAGEKLFF.

The chain carries TRBV13 and TRBJ1-6; D unclear. Germline CDR1 is PRHDT and CDR2 is FYEKMQ (reference sequence). There are 17 residues in the CDR3. V lost 0 bases and J lost 0, with 9 bases in between. The CDR3 reads CASSLGKESSYNSPLHF. The DNA of the CDR3 is TGTGCCAGCAGCTTAGGGAAGGAAAGCTCCTATAATTCACCCCTCCACTTT.

The J gene is TRBJ2-7, the V gene TRBV30; D gene uncertain. The V gene lost 4 bases and the J gene lost 2 bases, with 15 bases spanning the gap. Per germline, CDR1 GTSNPN and CDR2 SVGIG (reference sequence). The CDR3 runs to 14 residues. CDR3 in DNA: TGTGCCTGGACCCCTTCGGCCGTCCCCTACGAGCAGTACTTC. Its translation is CAWTPSAVPYEQYF.

The chain uses TRBV9 and TRBJ1-3, with 7 bases aligning to TRBD1. The CDR3 has 19 residues. Trimming cost V 3 bases and J 0 bases; bases outside gene matches: 15. Germline V gives CDR1 SGDLS, CDR2 YYNGEE. CDR3 sequence reads: CASSARTGSTSSSGNTIYF. The CDR3 DNA follows: TGTGCCAGCAGCGCGAGGACAGGTTCGACTTCCAGCTCTGGAAACACCATATATTTT.

The chain recombines TRBV29-1 with TRBJ2-1; 8 bases match TRBD2. CDR1 is SQVTM and CDR2 is ANQGSEA in the germline V gene. The CDR3 has 14 residues. The junction had 8 bases not matched to a gene; V was cut back by 2 bases and J by 8 bases. CDR3 amino acids: CSVESEREFDEQFF. The CDR3 DNA follows: TGCAGCGTTGAATCGGAGCGGGAGTTCGATGAGCAGTTCTTC.

The chain recombines TRBV2 with TRBJ1-2; no reliable D call. The CDR3 has 12 amino acids. Between the trimmed V and J ends, which lost 8 bases and 6 bases, there was a span of 13 bases. CDR1 SNHLY and CDR2 FYNNEI come from the germline V gene. The CDR3 protein is CASLGQEDGYTF. As DNA, the CDR3 is TGTGCCAGCTTGGGCCAGGAAGATGGCTACACCTTC.

The chain carries TRBV5-6 and TRBJ1-1; TRBD1 matches 7 bases. There are 17 residues in the CDR3. Germline-derived CDR1 and CDR2 are SGHDT and YYEEEE. With V trimmed by 0 bases and J by 4 bases, 12 bases remained unmatched. The CDR3 coding sequence is TGTGCCAGCAGCTTGGTAGAGGGGGCCATTAAAGGCACTGAAGCTTTCTTT. It codes for CASSLVEGAIKGTEAFF.

The V call is TRBV7-9, the J call TRBJ2-1; the match to TRBD1 covers 9 bases. CDR3 length: 15 amino acids. With 5 bases clipped from V and 9 bases from J, the junction kept 11 bases outside the gene matches. Germline V CDR1 and CDR2: SEHNR, FQNEAQ (reference sequence). The CDR3 DNA sequence: TGTGCCAGCAGCCCAACCGGGACAGGGCTAATTGAGCAGTTCTTC. The encoded protein is CASSPTGTGLIEQFF.

The V and J genes are TRBV2 and TRBJ2-1; a possible D gene is TRBD2 (5 bases). Looked up from germline, CDR1 is SNHLY and CDR2 is FYNNEI. Between the trimmed V and J ends, which lost 1 base and 0 bases, there was a span of 10 bases. The CDR3 covers 16 residues. Here the CDR3 reads CASSEVSGSSYNEQFF. In DNA form, the CDR3 reads TGTGCCAGCAGTGAAGTTTCGGGGAGCTCCTACAATGAGCAGTTCTTC.

The chain is built from TRBV19 and TRBJ2-7, with 14 positions matching TRBD2. CDR1 is LNHDA, CDR2 SQIVND, per germline (reference sequence). CDR3 length: 15 residues. V lost 5 bases to trimming and J lost 4 bases; unmatched junction nucleotides: 4. The CDR3 reads CASSWGTSGSYEQYF. In DNA, the CDR3 is TGTGCCAGTAGTTGGGGGACTAGCGGGAGTTACGAGCAGTACTTC.

The gene calls are TRBV4-1 and TRBJ1-1; weak D call: TRBD1 (6 bases). Per germline, CDR1 MGHRA and CDR2 YSYEKL. Trimming pared 4 bases from V and 1 base from J, leaving 22 bases between. The length of the CDR3 is 18 residues. The CDR3 is CASSPPSGPGASNTEAFF. CDR3 nucleotide sequence: TGCGCCAGCAGCCCCCCTAGTGGTCCGGGGGCCTCGAACACTGAAGCTTTCTTT.

The V call is TRBV5-8, the J call TRBJ2-3, with 7 bases matching TRBD2. Germline CDR1 SGHTS, CDR2 YDEGEE. V was clipped by 0 bases and J by 2 bases; unmatched bases: 6. This CDR3 is 16 amino acids long. The CDR3 loop is CASSLGEGRPTDTQYF. In DNA form, the CDR3 reads TGTGCCAGCAGCTTGGGGGAGGGGAGACCCACAGATACGCAGTATTTT.

V is TRBV19 and J is TRBJ2-1; possibly TRBD1 or TRBD2 for D (5 bases each). Germline CDR1 LNHDA, CDR2 SQIVND (reference sequence). CDR3 size: 13 residues. V was cut by 8 bases and J by 4 bases, with 12 bases left in between. For the CDR3, the DNA is TGTGCCAGTGGGGCTGGGGGATACAATGAGCAGTTCTTC. Protein sequence: CASGAGGYNEQFF.